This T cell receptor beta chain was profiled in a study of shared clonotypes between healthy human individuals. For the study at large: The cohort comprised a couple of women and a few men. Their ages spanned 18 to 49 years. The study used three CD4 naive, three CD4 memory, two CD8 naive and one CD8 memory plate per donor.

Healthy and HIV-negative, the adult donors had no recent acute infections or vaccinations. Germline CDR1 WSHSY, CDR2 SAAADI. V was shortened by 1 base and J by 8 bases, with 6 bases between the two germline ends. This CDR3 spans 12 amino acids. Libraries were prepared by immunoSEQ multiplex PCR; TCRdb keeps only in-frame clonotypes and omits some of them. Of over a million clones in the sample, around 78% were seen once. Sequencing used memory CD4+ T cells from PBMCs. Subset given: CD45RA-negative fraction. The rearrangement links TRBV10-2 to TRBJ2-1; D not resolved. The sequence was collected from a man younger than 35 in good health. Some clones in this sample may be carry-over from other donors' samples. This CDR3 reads CASSELLDEQFF. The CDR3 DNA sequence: TGCGCCAGCAGTGAGTTATTGGATGAGCAGTTCTTC.